Below, 22 T cell receptor beta chains from the same sample are listed, as sequenced in a study of T cells in Graves' hyperthyroidism and ophthalmopathy. TCR beta CDR3 sequences were amplified from RNA transcripts. TCR CDR3 underwent first-round RT-PCR with the HTBI primer set. Via MiXCR, TCRdb re-called the multiplex PCR reads, giving one row per CDR3 protein. The sample carries 600,000 to 850,000 distinct CDR3 sequences, about 19% recorded once. Specimen: blood. The receptors come from a woman aged 45 to 65 with Graves' hyperthyroidism that later progressed to Graves' ophthalmopathy.

The sample holds many counts of this clonotype. This chain connects TRBV11-3 to TRBJ2-7, with 10 bases identical to TRBD1. Germline-derived CDR1 and CDR2 are SGHNT and YENEEA. V lost 5 bases, J lost 5 bases, and 9 bases stayed unmatched. The CDR3 is 15 amino acids. The CDR3 nucleotides are TGTGCCAGCAGCCCGCCGGGACAGGGGCCCCACGAGCAGTACTTC. Protein product: CASSPPGQGPHEQYF.

This clonotype was detected a few times. CDR3 coding DNA: TGTGCCAGCAGTTTATTGGGGGGCAAAAACATTCAGTACTTC. Its protein is CASSLLGGKNIQYF. The rearrangement uses TRBV27 and TRBJ2-4; D possibly corresponds to TRBD2 (6 bases). CDR1 and CDR2 from the germline V gene are MNHEY and SMNVEV (reference sequence). The CDR3 totals 14 residues. V was trimmed by 1 base and J by 3 bases, leaving 7 bases between them.

This clonotype appeared many times. J is TRBJ2-7 and V is TRBV3-1; D is possibly TRBD1 (6 bases). V lost 6 bases, J lost 3 bases, and 15 bases lay in between. The V gene's germline CDR1 is LGHDT and CDR2 YNNKEL (reference sequence). This CDR3 has 14 residues. The CDR3 region is CASSFAGTFYEQYF. For the CDR3, the DNA is TGTGCCAGCAGTTTCGCCGGGACATTCTACGAGCAGTACTTC.

Ten or more counts support this clonotype. The chain has TRBV10-3 and TRBJ2-2; D could derive from TRBD1 or TRBD2 (5 bases each). Germline loops: CDR1 ENHRY, CDR2 SYGVKD. CDR3 length: 15 amino acids. V lost 8 bases, J lost 2 bases, and 15 bases lay in between. As DNA, the CDR3 is TGTGCCATCCCGACCGGGACCGTCAACACCGGGGAGCTGTTTTTT. This gives the protein CAIPTGTVNTGELFF.

The chain employs TRBV20-1 and TRBJ1-1; D gene ambiguous. V was pared by 0 bases and J by 0 bases, with 23 bases between. In germline, CDR1 is DFQATT, CDR2 SNEGSKA (reference sequence). This CDR3 spans 19 amino acids. The CDR3 reads CSARDPSWLGGEMNTEAFF. In nucleotides, the CDR3 is TGCAGTGCTAGAGATCCCAGCTGGTTAGGCGGGGAAATGAACACTGAAGCTTTCTTT.

This clonotype was found many times. This chain uses TRBV30 with TRBJ1-1, with D possibly TRBD1 on 6 matching bases. The CDR3 runs to 14 residues. Germline CDR1 reads GTSNPN; CDR2 reads SVGIG (reference sequence). Trimming took off 0 bases at V and 6 bases at J, with 14 bases between the two ends. The CDR3 sequence: CAWSVHQGWAEAFF. CDR3 nucleotides: TGTGCCTGGAGTGTACATCAGGGGTGGGCTGAAGCTTTCTTT.

This clonotype occurred many times. This rearrangement joins TRBV20-1 to TRBJ2-1; TRBD2 matches at 10 bases. Trimming at V came to 4 bases and at J to 3 bases, leaving 18 bases not matched to a gene. CDR3 length: 19 amino acids. Germline values: CDR1 DFQATT, CDR2 SNEGSKA (reference sequence). DNA of the CDR3: TGCAGTGCTACCCCTCAAAGGGGGCTAGCGGGGGTCTTCTACAATGAGCAGTTCTTC. Residues: CSATPQRGLAGVFYNEQFF.

This clonotype was detected many times. The chain couples TRBV12-3 or TRBV12-4 to TRBJ1-2, with 7 nucleotides matching TRBD1. V lost 1 base, J lost 3 bases, and 8 bases stayed unmatched. The CDR3 spans 16 residues. The CDR3 loop reads CASSLESRGPYYGYTF. As DNA, the CDR3 is TGTGCCAGCAGTTTAGAATCGAGGGGGCCGTACTATGGCTACACCTTC.

The chain uses TRBV14 and TRBJ1-2; D unclear. Trimming removed 0 bases from V and 8 bases from J, with 22 bases in between. This CDR3 region has 17 residues. CDR1 is SGHDN, CDR2 FVKESK, per germline. CDR3 amino acids: CASSQDRMTRGGKGYTF. The CDR3 DNA sequence: TGTGCCAGCAGCCAAGATCGAATGACTCGGGGAGGGAAAGGCTACACCTTC.

Comments on this clonotype: It may be a read error: a sequence one base away is much more abundant. This chain joins TRBV2 and TRBJ1-2, with D hard to call. The V and J ends lost 1 base and 5 bases respectively, with 11 bases between them. The CDR3 extends over 14 amino acids. CDR1 and CDR2 from the germline V gene are SNHLY and FYNNEI. This CDR3 reads CASSEVELEYGYTF. CDR3 nucleotide sequence: TGTGCCAGCAGTGAAGTGGAACTAGAATATGGCTACACCTTC.

This clonotype appeared a few times. The V and J genes are TRBV7-9 and TRBJ1-4; unclear D gene. The germline CDR1 and CDR2 sequences are SEHNR and FQNEAQ (reference sequence). CDR3 length equals 12 residues. V lost 5 bases and J lost 5, with 6 bases in between. The CDR3 protein is CASSRPNEKLFF. CDR3 bases: TGTGCCAGCAGCAGGCCGAATGAAAAACTGTTTTTT. Using reference TRBV7-9 and TRBJ1-4 for the parts outside the CDR3, the full variable domain is DTGVSQNPRHKITKRGQNVTFRCDPISEHNRLYWYRQTLGQGPEFLTYFQNEAQLEKSRLLSDRFSAERPKGSFSTLEIQRTEQGDSAMYLCASSRPNEKLFFGSGTQLSVL.

The chain links TRBV6-1 to TRBJ1-1, with unresolved D. This CDR3 has 15 residues. V lost 7 bases to trimming and J lost 3 bases, with 18 bases between them. Germline CDR1 is MNHNS and CDR2 is SASEGT. CDR3 loop: CASTNQPNGDTEAFF. The CDR3 DNA follows: TGTGCCAGCACGAATCAGCCCAACGGGGACACTGAAGCTTTCTTT.

V gene TRBV19 combines with J gene TRBJ2-1; D tentatively reads TRBD1 or TRBD2 (5 bases each). This CDR3 has 15 amino acids. Germline CDR1 is LNHDA and CDR2 is SQIVND (reference sequence). Trimming pared 3 bases from V and 2 bases from J, leaving 11 bases between. This CDR3 reads CASSIGADAYNEQFF. CDR3 DNA: TGTGCCAGTAGTATCGGGGCAGATGCCTACAATGAGCAGTTCTTC. Using reference TRBV19 and TRBJ2-1 for the parts outside the CDR3, the full variable domain is DGGITQSPKYLFRKEGQNVTLSCEQNLNHDAMYWYRQDPGQGLRLIYYSQIVNDFQKGDIAEGYSVSREKKESFPLTVTSAQKNPTAFYLCASSIGADAYNEQFFGPGTRLTVL.

This clonotype was recorded many times. The chain employs TRBV3-1 and TRBJ1-1; D not certain. V gave up 4 bases and J gave up 4 bases, with 16 bases separating them. The CDR3 sequence is 15 residues long. Germline values: CDR1 LGHDT, CDR2 YNNKEL (reference sequence). The CDR3 here is CASSPWPVGRTEAFF. CDR3 bases: TGTGCCAGCAGCCCCTGGCCAGTTGGACGCACTGAAGCTTTCTTT. Combining the CDR3 with reference TRBV3-1 and TRBJ1-1 gives the whole variable domain DTAVSQTPKYLVTQMGNDKSIKCEQNLGHDTMYWYKQDSKKFLKIMFSYNNKELIINETVPNRFSPKSPDKAHLNLHINSLELGDSAVYFCASSPWPVGRTEAFFGQGTRLTVV.

The J gene is TRBJ1-2, the V gene TRBV27; 7 bases are shared with TRBD1. CDR3 size: 15 residues. Trimming took 6 bases from V and 4 from J; bases not matched to a gene: 11. Germline CDR1 is MNHEY and CDR2 is SMNVEV (reference sequence). As DNA, the CDR3 is TGTGCCAGCAGCCCGGGACAGTATTTCCTCTATGGCTACACCTTC. It encodes CASSPGQYFLYGYTF.

The J gene is TRBJ1-3, the V gene TRBV6-1, with D uncertain. V was trimmed by 2 bases and J by 3 bases, leaving 5 bases between them. The CDR3 is 13 amino acids. CDR1 MNHNS and CDR2 SASEGT come from the germline V gene. CDR3 in DNA: TGTGCCAGCAGTGAATTAATTGGAAACACCATATATTTT. Translation gives CASSELIGNTIYF.

This clonotype has at least ten counts. The chain couples TRBV7-9 to TRBJ1-4; D gene unclear. CDR3 length: 13 amino acids. Germline lookup yields CDR1 SEHNR and CDR2 FQNEAQ (reference sequence). V lost 2 bases, J lost 6 bases, and 7 bases lay in between. The CDR3, as DNA: TGTGCCAGCAGCTTACCCCGGGATGAAAAACTGTTTTTT. The encoded protein is CASSLPRDEKLFF.

The chain joins TRBV12-5 to TRBJ2-6; D is possibly TRBD1 (6 bases). This CDR3 contains 16 residues. Per the germline V gene, CDR1 is LGHNT and CDR2 is FRNRAP. Trimming took off 6 bases at V and 0 bases at J, with 12 bases between the two ends. The CDR3 here is CASGQDRPSGANVLTF. For the CDR3, the DNA is TGTGCTAGTGGCCAAGACAGGCCCTCTGGGGCCAACGTCCTGACTTTC.

The V gene is TRBV11-3, the J gene TRBJ2-7; 15 bases are a match to TRBD2. The germline V gene has CDR1 SGHNT and CDR2 YENEEA. The CDR3 contains 16 residues. V dropped 4 bases and J dropped 5; count of bases not matched to a gene: 6. CDR3 coding DNA: TGTGCCAGCAGCTCCGGACTAGCGGGGGGGACCAACGAGCAGTACTTC. Its protein product is CASSSGLAGGTNEQYF.

The V call is TRBV5-4, the J call TRBJ1-3, with D perhaps matching TRBD1 (5 bases). This CDR3 has 16 residues. V was shortened by 4 bases and J by 2 bases, with 16 bases between the two germline ends. Germline V gives CDR1 SGHNT, CDR2 YYREEE (reference sequence). The CDR3 bases are TGTGCCAGCAGCACAATAGCGGGGGAGGCTGGAAACACCATATATTTT. Its protein product is CASSTIAGEAGNTIYF.

Concerning this clonotype itself: A much larger clonotype is one base distant, so this may be a read error. This chain uses TRBV6-1 with TRBJ1-2; D is uncertain. CDR3 length: 15 residues. The ends were cut back, 6 bases at V and 8 bases at J, with 22 bases in the middle. Germline loops: CDR1 MNHNS, CDR2 SASEGT. Here the CDR3 DNA reads TGTGCCAGCAGGTGGCGGGGTGATCCCGGGGAGGGCTACACCTTC. This gives the protein CASRWRGDPGEGYTF.

The chain recombines TRBV28 with TRBJ2-5; 7 bases are shared with TRBD2. This CDR3 has 16 amino acids. The V and J ends lost 4 bases and 0 bases, in that order; junction bases with no gene match: 8. Germline V CDR1 and CDR2: MDHEN, SYDVKM. In DNA form, the CDR3 reads TGTGCCAGCAGTTCCCTAAGCGGGGAATACCAAGAGACCCAGTACTTC. Encoded protein: CASSSLSGEYQETQYF.